This TCR beta chain was sequenced during a study of radiotherapy plus CTLA-4 blockade in lung cancer. Deletions cut 4 bases from V and 0 bases from J, with 14 bases between. The CDR3 is 15 residues long. Germline CDR1 reads SGHRS; CDR2 reads YFSETQ. Sequenced by immunoSEQ multiplex PCR; TCRdb stores in-frame clones only, minus some. The table lists about 98,000 clones, 75% to 90% of them singletons. The sample consisted of peripheral blood, taken from a patient treated with radiotherapy plus ipilimumab. This rearrangement joins TRBV5-1 to TRBJ2-7, with D possibly being TRBD2 (6 bases). This TCR came from a human donor with non-small cell lung cancer who had a partial response to radiotherapy plus ipilimumab. DNA of the CDR3: TGCGCCAGCAGCACCACGGGACTCCGCTCCTACGAGCAGTACTTC. It yields the protein CASSTTGLRSYEQYF.